The source of this T cell receptor beta chain is a study of identical twins. Overall study results and limits: Invariant T cells like MAIT and iNKT could partly confound the zero-insertion analyses. Whereas memory repertoires showed no such difference, abundant cord blood beta clonotypes carried fewer insertions.

In every case, the donor was a healthy Caucasian. The length of the CDR3 is 14 residues. The germline V gene encodes CDR1 DFQATT and CDR2 SNEGSKA (reference sequence). V was clipped by 0 bases and J by 4 bases, with 10 bases between them. A universal primer binding site was introduced by template switching. The final cDNA contained unique molecular identifiers. TCRdb used MiXCR to reprocess the 5' RACE reads, holding one entry per CDR3 protein. The sample records approximately 1.8 million distinct CDR3 sequences, about 32% being singletons. Comments on this clonotype: Its target is unknown.

This TCR derives from a newborn girl in good health. The V and J genes are TRBV20-1 and TRBJ1-5, with D unresolved. The sequenced sample was cord blood. For the CDR3, the DNA is TGCAGTGCTAGAGATAACCGGGGTAATCAGCCCCAGCATTTT. Translated: CSARDNRGNQPQHF.